The 11 T cell receptor beta chains reported below all come from one sample, sequenced in a study of T-cell reconstitution after alpha-beta-depleted transplantation in children. The library targeted TCRbeta and was prepared with unique molecular identifiers. Via MiXCR, TCRdb re-called the PCR reads, giving one row per CDR3 protein. The sample lists hundreds of thousands of distinct CDR3 sequences; approximately 10% were seen once. Sequencing used PBMCs, obtained before TCRalphabeta/CD19-depleted stem cell transplant. These receptors came from a child younger than 10 with inherited bone marrow failure, due to receive a stem cell transplant.

Many counts were recorded for this clonotype. The rearrangement joins TRBV29-1 to TRBJ2-3; D unresolved. V lost 6 bases and J lost 1, with 8 bases in between. The V gene's germline CDR1 is SQVTM and CDR2 ANQGSEA. The CDR3 extends over 12 amino acids. This CDR3 reads CSVESGTDTQYF. CDR3 DNA: TGCAGCGTCGAGTCGGGCACAGATACGCAGTATTTT.

The table lists this clonotype with many counts. This rearrangement joins TRBV12-1 to TRBJ2-1; the D call in the table, TRBD2, was not verified against the DNA. TRBV12-1 is an annotated pseudogene. This CDR3 has 19 amino acids. CDR3 in amino acids: CASSFDGGGSFDHSNEQFF. The DNA of the CDR3 is TGTGCCAGCAGCTTTGACGGAGGCGGGAGCTTCGACCACTCCAATGAGCAGTTCTTC.

As to this clonotype: A single base separates this from a much larger clone, so it may be a read error. The chain joins TRBV28 to TRBJ2-2; 13 bases align to TRBD2. The CDR3 is 16 amino acids. The germline V gene has CDR1 MDHEN and CDR2 SYDVKM. Losses at the gene ends were 5 bases for V and 3 bases for J; bases not matched to a gene: 3. This CDR3 reads CASSAGTSGDTGELFF. In DNA form, the CDR3 reads TGTGCCAGCAGTGCCGGGACTAGCGGGGACACCGGGGAGCTGTTTTTT.

The chain employs TRBV29-1 and TRBJ2-5; D is undetermined. Trimming pared 0 bases from V and 4 bases from J, leaving 6 bases between. Germline assignment: CDR1 SQVTM and CDR2 ANQGSEA. The CDR3 is 12 residues long. CDR3 in amino acids: CSVEDGRETQYF. CDR3 DNA sequence: TGCAGCGTTGAAGATGGAAGAGAGACCCAGTACTTC.

This clonotype was seen only a few times. This sequence joins TRBV19 and TRBJ2-3; D unresolved. CDR3 length equals 14 residues. In germline, CDR1 is LNHDA, CDR2 SQIVND (reference sequence). The germline V and J ends were trimmed by 0 bases and 3 bases, with 7 bases remaining between them. Written as DNA, the CDR3 is TGTGCCAGTAGTATAGATCTGGAAACAGATACGCAGTATTTT. Translated: CASSIDLETDTQYF.

V is TRBV28 and J is TRBJ2-1; D remains ambiguous. The CDR3 is 15 residues long. The germline V and J ends were trimmed by 6 bases and 0 bases, with 12 bases remaining between them. In germline, CDR1 is MDHEN, CDR2 SYDVKM. The CDR3 nucleotides are TGTGCCAGCAGCGGCCGGGCCCTCTCCTACAATGAGCAGTTCTTC. This sequence encodes CASSGRALSYNEQFF.

This clonotype was picked up many times. This rearrangement joins TRBV10-3 to TRBJ2-7, with 7 bases fitting TRBD1. The CDR3 loop spans 13 amino acids. Losses at the gene ends were 8 bases for V and 3 bases for J; bases not matched to a gene: 7. The germline gives CDR1 ENHRY, CDR2 SYGVKD. CDR3 nucleotide sequence: TGTGCCATCCTCCGGGACAGTAACTACGAGCAGTACTTC. This gives the protein CAILRDSNYEQYF.

Ten or more counts support this clonotype. This chain uses TRBV7-9 with TRBJ2-2; TRBD2 aligns across 12 bases. This CDR3 contains 16 residues. CDR1 is SEHNR, CDR2 FQNEAQ, per germline (reference sequence). With V trimmed by 5 bases and J by 6 bases, 7 bases remained unmatched. The CDR3 bases are TGTGCCAGCAGCCCCGGACTAGCGGGAAGCGCCGGGGAGCTGTTTTTT. Translation gives CASSPGLAGSAGELFF.

In its sample, this clonotype was seen many times. This chain uses TRBV5-1 with TRBJ2-3; possible D gene TRBD1, 6 bases. V dropped 1 base and J dropped 4 bases, with 16 bases sitting between them. Germline CDR1 and CDR2: SGHRS and YFSETQ. The CDR3 contains 16 residues. The chain's CDR3 is CASSLPQGRFADTQYF. CDR3 sequence (DNA): TGCGCCAGCAGCTTGCCTCAGGGGCGGTTCGCAGATACGCAGTATTTT.

This clonotype was observed at least ten times. This chain connects TRBV9 to TRBJ2-2, with 7 nucleotides matching TRBD2. V shed 5 bases and J 1 base; nucleotides not matched to a gene: 5. The CDR3 has 15 amino acids. Germline lookup yields CDR1 SGDLS and CDR2 YYNGEE. The CDR3 DNA follows: TGTGCCAGCAGTCCGAGCGGGGTGAACACCGGGGAGCTGTTTTTT. Protein sequence: CASSPSGVNTGELFF. Combining the CDR3 with reference TRBV9 and TRBJ2-2 gives the whole variable domain DSGVTQTPKHLITATGQRVTLRCSPRSGDLSVYWYQQSLDQGLQFLIQYYNGEERAKGNILERFSAQQFPDLHSELNLSSLELGDSALYFCASSPSGVNTGELFFGEGSRLTVL.

This clonotype occurred many times. The chain is built from TRBV29-1 and TRBJ2-2; no definite D call. Germline-derived CDR1 and CDR2 are SQVTM and ANQGSEA. V was cut by 7 bases and J by 3 bases, with 15 bases left in between. CDR3 size: 14 residues. The CDR3 reads CSGRSTSHTGELFF. In nucleotides, the CDR3 is TGCAGCGGCCGTTCCACGAGTCACACCGGGGAGCTGTTTTTT.